Below are 8 T cell receptor beta chains sequenced from a single sample in a study of identifying expanded T cells in peripheral blood. Generated by immunoSEQ multiplex PCR, the TCRdb table keeps only in-frame clones and is missing some. Seen here are about 110,000 clones, around 90% observed once, and the top ten hold 8% to 9%. Sequencing was performed on blood. These receptors all come from a person aged 18 to 70 in good health.

V usage is TRBV5-1 and J usage is TRBJ2-1, with TRBD2 as a possible D gene (5 bases). This CDR3 contains 13 residues. Germline CDR1 is SGHRS and CDR2 is YFSETQ. V lost 4 bases to trimming and J lost 9 bases, with 14 bases between them. The CDR3 loop reads CASSLSGVIEQFF. The CDR3, as DNA: TGCGCCAGCAGCCTCTCCGGGGTCATTGAGCAGTTCTTC.

The chain combines TRBV5-1 with TRBJ1-1; perhaps TRBD1 as D (5 bases). This CDR3 is 14 amino acids long. Trimming removed 5 bases from V and 1 base from J, with 12 bases in between. The germline CDR1 and CDR2 sequences are SGHRS and YFSETQ. CDR3 residues: CASRAGTQNTEAFF. CDR3 DNA: TGCGCCAGCAGGGCCGGGACTCAGAACACTGAAGCTTTCTTT.

The V and J genes are TRBV14 and TRBJ2-7; D not resolved. This CDR3 has 14 residues. V was trimmed by 0 bases and J by 13 bases, leaving 19 bases between them. Germline V CDR1 and CDR2: SGHDN, FVKESK. This CDR3 reads CASSQDSRPTSFYF. Written as DNA, the CDR3 is TGTGCCAGCAGCCAAGATTCACGGCCTACGAGCTTTTACTTC.

This chain uses TRBV5-1 with TRBJ2-7; no clear D gene. The CDR3 has 14 residues. V lost 4 bases and J lost 0, with 11 bases in between. The germline gives CDR1 SGHRS, CDR2 YFSETQ. For the CDR3, the DNA is TGCGCCAGCAGCCCGGGTTCCAGCTCCTACGAGCAGTACTTC. Translation: CASSPGSSSYEQYF.

The rearrangement links TRBV18 to TRBJ2-6, with D hard to call. This CDR3 is built from 16 residues. CDR1 and CDR2 from the germline V gene are KGHSH and LQKENI. V was trimmed by 3 bases and J by 0 bases, leaving 9 bases between them. The CDR3 DNA is TGTGCCAGCTCACCCCCTGAGATCTCTGGGGCCAACGTCCTGACTTTC. Its protein product is CASSPPEISGANVLTF.

V gene TRBV4-1 combines with J gene TRBJ1-3, with unresolved D. The CDR3 is 13 residues long. Trimming shortened V by 0 bases and J by 4 bases, and 4 bases separated the two germline ends. CDR1 and CDR2 from the germline V gene are MGHRA and YSYEKL. CDR3 DNA sequence: TGCGCCAGCAGCCAAGATGACGGAAACACCATATATTTT. The encoded protein is CASSQDDGNTIYF.

The chain links TRBV7-9 to TRBJ2-5, with 7 positions matching TRBD1. This CDR3 spans 16 amino acids. V dropped 1 base and J dropped 3; count of bases not matched to a gene: 8. CDR1 and CDR2 (germline): SEHNR, FQNEAQ (reference sequence). The CDR3 nucleotides read TGTGCCAGCAGCTTAGGTATAGGGGGCATAGAAGAGACCCAGTACTTC. Encoded protein: CASSLGIGGIEETQYF.

The CDR3 bases are TGTGCCAGCAGCTTGGGAACAGGGGGCACAGCAGAGACCCAGTACTTC. This codes for CASSLGTGGTAETQYF. The chain links TRBV7-2 to TRBJ2-5; 9 bases agree with TRBD1. The germline V gene encodes CDR1 SGHTA and CDR2 FQGNSA. After removal of 3 bases from V and 4 bases from J, the junction contained 9 bases not matched to a gene. This CDR3 region has 16 residues.